This T cell receptor (beta chain) was obtained from a study of cytomegalovirus exposure and HLA in healthy donors (dated by TCRdb to about 2017). Background for the entire study: An earlier analysis of fewer than 750 of the donors reported 250 to 350 Gb of sequence data and roughly 120 million unique TCR beta sequences obtained from some 200 million T cells. An early release covering roughly 640 HLA-typed donors comprised about 300 gigabases of sequencing data and 85 million to 100 million unique TCR sequences. The genetic ancestry cluster associated with self-reported Caucasian donors included roughly four fifths of the approximately 400 genotyped donors. The study was designed to test whether signatures of past pathogen exposure could be identified by cataloging public T cell receptors. Using immunosequencing, the study profiled T cell repertoires from 666 subjects and related those repertoires to cytomegalovirus serostatus. A separate validation cohort of about 110 different subjects was used in addition to the roughly 670-subject first cohort. To predict cytomegalovirus infection status, the study brought together high-throughput TCR immunosequencing, statistical association of individual TCRs with disease status, and machine learning. A later analysis re-analyzed previously published TCR beta repertoires from roughly 690 donors and added high-resolution HLA genotyping to study TCR occurrence patterns. The later analysis used no new phenotypic data to find candidate immune exposures, relying instead on TCR beta sequences and their occurrence across donors. To decide whether each TCR beta V gene segment behaved as functional or pseudogenic, an earlier analysis of some 540 of the donors relied on high-throughput TCR beta sequencing. Donor age, sex, ethnicity and CMV serostatus were compiled together with the repertoire data. Genome-wide SNP genotypes for about 60% of the 666 donors were used in a later genetic analysis, which treated that subset as a discovery cohort. All discovery cohort repertoires had been generated on a single sequencing platform. HLA typing included class I and class II loci at four-digit resolution. Typing coverage varied by locus: roughly 620-630 donors for A, B, C, DRB1 and DQB1; approximately 500 for DQA1; over 600 for DPA1; 400 to 480 for DPB1. Because of strong linkage in the cohort, a handful of DR-DQ haplotypes were treated as single units for association and clustering. Among roughly 400 genotyped donors of the cohort, an average of approximately 200,000 unique TCR beta nucleotide sequences was sequenced per donor, of which about 18% were non-productive. Summary of the overall study and its limitations: A few of the identified cytomegalovirus-associated TCR beta chains were confirmed in vitro to be specific for cytomegalovirus antigens. In an earlier analysis of some 500 of the donors, most TCR beta V segments were observed in productive rearrangements about 90% or about 30% of the time, broadly matching IMGT annotations. CMV serostatus was the only immune exposure information available for the cohort. The authors suggested that the approach could potentially be generalized to other disease states and immunological phenotypes. Linkage disequilibrium might explain the correlated functional status among segregating V segments, but an unknown experimental factor could not be ruled out. A later genetic analysis reported fewer N-insertions in productive TCRs among donors in an Asian-associated ancestry cluster than the 666-donor mean. Most TCR sequences were observed very rarely across donors, whereas some public TCRs were present in many individuals. The 87-base-pair reads could not distinguish some IMGT-functional V segments, including TRBV6-2 and TRBV6-3, so those segments were excluded. Over 15 rarely observed V segments, including chromosome 9 orphons, were excluded from the earlier analysis of approximately 500 of the donors because counts were too low. A cluster of highly shared sequence variants was judged likely to represent a technical artifact of the sequencing pipeline. A further reported finding was that TCR beta sequences accurately predicted the HLA-A and HLA-B alleles for most subjects in the first cohort. A later analysis reported that several top co-occurrence clusters appeared linked to parvovirus B19, influenza, CMV and Epstein-Barr virus. HLA typing was unavailable for some donors at each locus, so association tests used only the typed subset. A later analysis found that HLA-associated TCR beta chains were more clonally expanded and had lower generation probabilities than equally common non-associated chains. V-gene and J-gene trimming of TCR beta chains was associated with a missense DCLRE1C variant in a later genetic analysis, and the association was replicated in an independent cohort. Assigning TCR associations to individual alleles was difficult when HLA alleles, especially DR and DQ, strongly co-occurred. The study gave a list of 150 to 200 TCR beta chains associated with cytomegalovirus. Specific HLA alleles were associated with roughly 17,000 TCR beta sequences at a false discovery rate of 0.05 in a later analysis. In both the original and validation cohorts, the classifier was reported to diagnose cytomegalovirus status with high specificity and sensitivity. A later analysis found that TCR association rates varied across HLA loci, with DRB1 alleles showing the most associated TCRs and HLA-C alleles the fewest. In a later analysis, most CMV-associated TCR beta chains were found to appear HLA-restricted, with HLA associations seemingly driven largely by CMV exposure. This cohort had only TCR beta chains sequenced, and the lack of alpha or paired-chain data limited which features could be detected. Roughly uniform sequencing depth across donors was assumed in presence/absence analyses, although this assumption may not hold.

From the germline V gene (reference sequence), CDR1 is MNHEY and CDR2 is SMNVEV. The CDR3 covers 15 residues, taking in both the cysteine and the phenylalanine. The read is trimmed to its CDR3 DNA, 45 bases read in frame from base 1. V and J lose 3 bases and 0 bases, and a span of 9 bases separates them. Of note for this clone: Its cognate antigen has yet to be identified. Per-nucleotide qualities are absent, and no much larger clonotype sits a single base away.

The library came from the immunoSEQ multiplex PCR assay. The multiplex PCR relied on a mix of 60 forward primers for TCR Vbeta segments and 13 reverse primers for TCR Jbeta segments. Amplification of the CDR3 region of rearranged TCR beta genes was performed with a multiplex PCR assay on genomic DNA. On the Illumina HiSeq System, the amplified TCR beta libraries were sequenced as 87-base-pair reads. Regarding the original processing steps: In a later analysis, tens of millions of unique TCR beta chains were counted across the approximately 670 repertoires, and about 10 million of these chains were shared by at least two donors. A nearest-neighbor algorithm error-corrected the raw reads and collapsed the reads into unique sequences, merging closely related sequences to remove PCR and sequencing errors. To assign V, D and J gene segments, CDR3 sequences were aligned to IMGT reference sequences. For a sequence to be retained, at least a six-nucleotide match to both a V gene segment and a J gene segment was required. A rearrangement counted as productive if the CDR3 had no stop codons and remained in frame with V and J, and every other rearrangement counted as non-productive. CDR3 was defined according to IMGT convention as the region running from the second conserved V-encoded cysteine to the conserved J-encoded phenylalanine. The earlier analysis of more than 450 of the donors excluded sequences that lacked an unambiguous match to a single V gene segment. An earlier analysis of fewer than 750 of the donors classified V segments as functional when productive rearrangements were above 56.7% and as segregating when the standard deviation between donors was above 5%. A statistical classification framework was built for diagnosing cytomegalovirus status from the catalog of TCR beta chain sequences. In a later analysis, TCR nucleotide sequences were compared against IMGT/GENE-DB human TR gene sequences so that V and J genes could be assigned. In a later analysis, CDR3 sequences and most-parsimonious VDJ recombination scenarios were assigned using the TCRdist pipeline. A later analysis defined each TCR beta chain by its CDR3 amino acid sequence plus V-gene family, and excluded reads lacking a unique V-gene family. In a later analysis, 550 to 650 highly shared, low-generation-probability nucleotide sequences were removed to address suspected cross-contamination and a sequencing artifact. In a later analysis, a clonal expansion index was calculated for each public chain from normalized within-repertoire ranks of inferred template counts. In a later analysis, generation probabilities were computed with a VDJ recombination model fitted to out-of-frame rearrangements, and the resulting probabilities were checked against IGoR. A later analysis scored TCR-TCR, TCR-HLA and TCR-CMV co-occurrence with hypergeometric tests, applying a repertoire-size bias correction to TCR pairs. To estimate false discovery rates, a later analysis permuted the HLA or CMV assignments 20 times. A later analysis grouped co-occurring TCRs with DBSCAN, adding TCRdist sequence similarity when clustering within HLA-allele-positive subsets. For co-occurrence clustering, repertoires with fewer than 30,000 or more than 120,000 public chains were excluded, along with 4 to 6 repertoires with anomalous nucleotide sharing. Here the immuneACCESS table is served through TCRdb, limited to in-frame sequences with V and J called. Missing clones are a known gap in these copies; in checked studies unresolved V genes cover under half, and the rest lacks a known reason. D and trimming were read from the DNA, whereas the V and J calls and clone size are those reported in that table. This sample holds 200,000 to 250,000 clones; around 85% were observed only once. 1.3% of the sample belongs to the ten largest clones.

In total, roughly 670 healthy bone marrow donors made up the cohort. All cohort members were sampled while nominally healthy, although unrecorded immune exposures were likely present. CMV serostatus was positive for approximately 300 and negative for about half of the roughly 670 cohort members, and was not recorded for this donor. Each donor provided a peripheral blood sample, and peripheral blood mononuclear cells were used for TCR beta sequencing. Genomic DNA extraction from the blood cell samples was performed with the Qiagen DNeasy Blood Extraction Kit. The receptor was derived from a human donor in good health. Material for sequencing was PBMCs. The receptor chain draws on TRBV27 and TRBJ2-4; the D segment cannot be called with confidence. The CDR3 region reads CASSLSRLAKNIQYF. The bases read TGTGCCAGCAGTTTGAGCAGGCTAGCCAAAAACATTCAGTACTTC.